Presented here are 27 T cell receptor beta chains from one specimen sequenced in a study of tumor-infiltrating lymphocytes in primary liver carcinoma. The researchers produced TCR beta cDNA from approximately 540 ng total RNA with a constant-region primer. For TCR beta, libraries were produced by three nested multiplex PCR rounds using slightly modified ARM-PCR. Rounds one and two of PCR, each of 10 cycles, were primed with TRBV1-TRBV30 forward primers and a C-beta reverse primer. TCRdb independently ran MiXCR on the multiplex PCR reads; one entry per CDR3 protein. Among 150,000 to 200,000 distinct CDR3 sequences listed, 65% were seen once. They got blood RNA out of unsorted whole blood and also pulled out germline DNA. Sequencing used peripheral blood. These receptors all stem from an older woman with primary liver carcinoma and hepatitis B virus infection.

The gene calls are TRBV7-9 and TRBJ2-2; perhaps TRBD2 as D (6 bases). This CDR3 comprises 16 residues. Trimming cost V 5 bases and J 0 bases, with 13 bases left between them. CDR1 is SEHNR, CDR2 FQNEAQ, per germline (reference sequence). The CDR3: CASSPHLASNTGELFF. CDR3 sequence (DNA): TGTGCCAGCAGCCCCCACCTAGCGTCGAACACCGGGGAGCTGTTTTTT.

This chain joins TRBV28 and TRBJ1-5; a weak D match, TRBD1 (5 bases). V was shortened by 5 bases and J by 0 bases, with 14 bases between the two germline ends. Germline V gene data show CDR1 as MDHEN and CDR2 as SYDVKM. This CDR3 contains 16 residues. In DNA, the CDR3 is TGTGCCAGCAGTCCTTCCCGGGGCTATAGCAATCAGCCCCAGCATTTT. Translated: CASSPSRGYSNQPQHF.

Concerning this clonotype: Without the conserved terminal phenylalanine or tryptophan, this CDR3 likely stems from a read error. J is TRBJ2-3 and V is TRBV12-3 or TRBV12-4, with TRBD2 matching over 8 bases. The CDR3 is 14 amino acids. Trimming at V came to 2 bases and at J to 6 bases, leaving 4 bases not matched to a gene. CDR3: CASSLTGRGDTQYS. In DNA, the CDR3 is TGTGCCAGCAGTTTAACCGGGAGGGGGGATACGCAGTATTCT.

In the case of this clonotype: Given a much more abundant clone one base away, this may be a read error. The chain couples TRBV29-1 to TRBJ2-1; 7 bases fit TRBD1. CDR1 SQVTM and CDR2 ANQGSEA come from the germline V gene. The CDR3 runs to 16 residues. The CDR3 sequence is CSIEVGRGKTYNEQFF. The CDR3 DNA follows: TGCAGCATTGAGGTGGGCAGGGGGAAGACCTACAATGAGCAGTTCTTC.

Concerning this clonotype: At one of its ends the junction is not consistent with the germline gene, which may arise from a read error. This chain links TRBV11-2 with TRBJ2-3, with 7 bases fitting TRBD2. The CDR3 contains 17 residues. Germline V gene data show CDR1 as SGHAT and CDR2 as FQNNGV. The CDR3 region is CTSSLEGLTYTSDTQYF. CDR3 in DNA: TGTACCAGCAGCTTAGAGGGACTAACGTACACGTCAGATACACAGTATTTT.

To note about this clonotype: At one end, the junction sequence differs from germline, possibly due to a read error. V and J are TRBV11-2 and TRBJ2-1, with 9 bases aligning to TRBD2. This CDR3 region has 14 residues. Germline V gene data show CDR1 as SGHAT and CDR2 as FQNNGV. DNA of the CDR3: TGTGACAGCAGCTCCAGCGGGAGGTCCTACGAGCAGTTCTTC. Its translation: CDSSSSGRSYEQFF.

This chain uses TRBV11-2 with TRBJ2-7; TRBD2 matches 7 bases. V lost 5 bases and J lost 4; bases outside the gene matches: 11. Germline V CDR1 and CDR2: SGHAT, FQNNGV. There are 15 residues in the CDR3. DNA for the CDR3: TGTGCCAGCAGCAAGACCGGGACTACCCTATACGAGCAGTACTTC. Protein product: CASSKTGTTLYEQYF.

Notes on this clonotype: One base away lies a much larger clone, so this may be a sequencing read error. V is TRBV4-2 and J is TRBJ1-1; possible D gene TRBD1, 5 bases. Trimming shortened V by 1 base and J by 12 bases, and 21 bases separated the two germline ends. Germline loops: CDR1 LGHNA, CDR2 YNFKEQ. This CDR3 is built from 15 residues. CDR3 amino acids: CASSQVLVGGDETFF. For the CDR3, the DNA is TGTGCCAGCAGCCAAGTTTTGGTTGGGGGGGACGAAACTTTCTTT.

Turning to this clonotype: This CDR3 is missing its conserved last phenylalanine or tryptophan, likely due to a read error. Because the CDR3's place on the DNA is in doubt, the DNA is left out and the CDR3 is given as listed by TCRdb. The V gene is TRBV11-3, the J gene TRBJ2-2; the table gives TRBD2 as D, unverified against the DNA. The CDR3 sequence runs 14 residues, both termini included. The germline CDR1 and CDR2 sequences are SGHNT and YENEEA. CDR3 region: CASSLGGGTGELLL.

On this clonotype itself: A junction end diverges from the germline sequence, so it may reflect a read error. The J gene is TRBJ1-4, the V gene TRBV6-6, with D unclear. CDR1 and CDR2 from the germline V gene are MNHNY and SVGAGI (reference sequence). The CDR3 extends over 17 amino acids. CDR3 region: CASSYRRLQETNEKPFF. In DNA form, the CDR3 reads TGTGCCAGCAGTTACCGGAGACTACAAGAAACTAATGAAAAACCGTTTTTT.

The J gene is TRBJ2-3, the V gene TRBV11-2; tentatively, D is TRBD1 or TRBD2 (5 bases each). CDR3 length equals 16 residues. Germline V gene sequence: CDR1 SGHAT, CDR2 FQNNGV. Deletions cut 3 bases from V and 10 bases from J, with 23 bases between. The CDR3 loop is CASSLGTGAPQISQYF. Written as DNA, the CDR3 is TGTGCCAGCAGCTTGGGGACCGGAGCTCCACAGATCTCGCAGTATTTT. The whole variable domain, remainder taken from reference TRBV11-2 and TRBJ2-3, is EAGVAQSPRYKIIEKRQSVAFWCNPISGHATLYWYQQILGQGPKLLIQFQNNGVVDDSQLPKDRFSAERLKGVDSTLKIQPAKLEDSAVYLCASSLGTGAPQISQYFGPGTRLTVL.

Ten or more counts support this clonotype. The chain links TRBV6-6 to TRBJ2-1; TRBD2 matches at 10 bases. The CDR3 loop spans 18 amino acids. CDR1 is MNHNY and CDR2 is SVGAGI in the germline V gene (reference sequence). V gave up 0 bases and J gave up 8 bases; unmatched junction bases: 13. The CDR3 DNA is TGTGCCAGCAGTTACTCCCTAAGGTCTAGCGGGAGTTTCTATGAGCAGTTCTTC. Its protein product is CASSYSLRSSGSFYEQFF.

In regard to this clonotype: A much larger clone is a single base away; this may be a read error. The chain links TRBV7-8 to TRBJ1-5, with 7 bases that match TRBD1. The CDR3 covers 14 residues. Trimming took 1 base from V and 6 from J; bases not matched to a gene: 3. Germline CDR1 reads SGHVS; CDR2 reads FQNEAQ. CDR3 DNA sequence: TGTGCCAGCAGCTTAGAAGGGGACAGTCAGCCCCAGCATTTT. This translates into CASSLEGDSQPQHF.

This clonotype was counted once. This may be a read error, as it is one base from a much larger clone. The chain recombines TRBV6-1 with TRBJ1-2; 8 bases agree with TRBD1. Germline assignment: CDR1 MNHNS and CDR2 SASEGT. J lost 5 bases, V lost 8 bases, and 7 bases had no gene match. This CDR3 comprises 13 residues. The CDR3 bases are TGTGCCAGCGCCCCGGACAGGGTGTATGGCTACACCTTC. Amino acids: CASAPDRVYGYTF.

About this clonotype itself: A read error is possible here, since a much larger clone lies one base away. The chain has TRBV6-1 and TRBJ1-5; possible D gene TRBD1, 6 bases. The CDR3 totals 14 residues. Germline CDR1 reads MNHNS; CDR2 reads SASEGT. CDR3 coding DNA: TGTGCCAACAGTGCCACTGCAGGGGATCAGCCCCAGCATTTT. It codes for CANSATAGDQPQHF.

Comment on this clonotype: With a much larger clone just one base away, this may be a read error. Here the CDR3 omits its conserved ending phenylalanine or tryptophan, so a read error is the likely source. The chain links TRBV6-6 to TRBJ1-2; D unresolved. This CDR3 is built from 14 residues. With 5 bases removed from V and 8 bases from J, the gap between germline ends came to 18 bases. CDR1 is MNHNY, CDR2 SVGAGI, per germline (reference sequence). CDR3 residues: CASSTAAGVVGYTS. CDR3 nucleotides: TGTGCCAGCAGTACAGCCGCCGGTGTCGTGGGCTACACCTCC.

About this clonotype: A read error may be the cause here, since a much bigger clone is one base away. V is TRBV6-2 or TRBV6-3 and J is TRBJ1-1; D is undetermined. This CDR3 contains 13 residues. Germline V gives CDR1 MNHEY, CDR2 SVGEGT. The chain's CDR3 is CASSYSQNTGAFF. The CDR3 bases are TGTGCCAGCAGTTACTCCCAGAACACTGGAGCTTTCTTT.

V and J are TRBV28 and TRBJ1-2; D gene ambiguous. Trimming shortened V by 5 bases and J by 5 bases, and 18 bases separated the two germline ends. The germline gives CDR1 MDHEN, CDR2 SYDVKM. The CDR3 contains 15 residues. DNA for the CDR3: TGTGCCAGCAGTCCAGGAGGAGGCGGGCGGTATGGCTACACCTTC. Amino acids: CASSPGGGGRYGYTF.

With respect to this clonotype: Compared with germline, one end of the junction differs, possibly owing to a read error. This chain uses TRBV12-3 or TRBV12-4 with TRBJ2-5; the match to TRBD1 covers 7 bases. The CDR3 contains 15 residues. CDR3 bases: TGTGCCGGCAGTTTAGGCGACAGGGCGAAAGAGACCCAGTACTTC. This translates into CAGSLGDRAKETQYF.

This clonotype has at least ten counts. The V call is TRBV12-3 or TRBV12-4, the J call TRBJ1-6, with 11 bases that match TRBD1. Trimming removed 5 bases from V and 7 bases from J; junction bases left unmatched: 7. There are 16 residues in the CDR3. CDR3: CASSQGQGGLNSPLHF. CDR3 sequence (DNA): TGTGCCAGCAGTCAGGGACAGGGGGGCTTGAATTCACCCCTCCACTTT.

About this clonotype: A much larger clone lies one base from this, so it may be a read error. The chain uses TRBV4-1 and TRBJ1-1; possibly TRBD1 for D (6 bases). Germline V lookup: CDR1 MGHRA, CDR2 YSYEKL. The CDR3 runs to 14 residues. Written as DNA, the CDR3 is TGCGCCAGCAGCCATGATGACAGGAACACTGACGCTTTCTTT. Its translation: CASSHDDRNTDAFF.

V is TRBV6-1 and J is TRBJ1-2, with D possibly being TRBD1 (6 bases). V was shortened by 5 bases and J by 12 bases, with 19 bases between the two germline ends. This CDR3 has 13 residues. Looked up from germline, CDR1 is MNHNS and CDR2 is SASEGT. The CDR3 region has the DNA TGTGCCAGCAGTCCCTGGGACACTGGGGCAGACACCTTC. Translating it yields CASSPWDTGADTF.

The chain couples TRBV6-1 to TRBJ2-5; possibly TRBD1 for D (6 bases). Germline lookup yields CDR1 MNHNS and CDR2 SASEGT. The CDR3 is 13 amino acids. CDR3 residues: CDRSDSYQETQYF. The CDR3 DNA follows: TGTGACAGATCGGACAGCTACCAAGAGACCCAGTACTTC.

This clonotype was seen only once. A much larger clone lies one base from this, so it may be a read error. The chain carries TRBV9 and TRBJ2-3; no firm D call. CDR3 size: 14 residues. Per germline, CDR1 SGDLS and CDR2 YYNGEE. V lost 3 bases and J lost 2, with 10 bases in between. The CDR3 DNA sequence: TGTGCCAGCAGCGGAGTGGCGCCCACAGATACGCAGTATTTT. Translation: CASSGVAPTDTQYF.

On this clonotype itself: A single base separates this from a much larger clone, so it may be a read error. The rearrangement uses TRBV4-2 and TRBJ2-5; 8 bases agree with TRBD1. The CDR3 loop spans 16 amino acids. Germline CDR1 is LGHNA and CDR2 is YNFKEQ. CDR3 sequence reads: CASRQDSRGRVGTQYF. The CDR3 DNA is TGTGCCAGCAGGCAAGATTCCAGGGGGCGGGTAGGAACCCAGTACTTC.

A remark on this clonotype: At one boundary the junction diverges from the germline segment, which might be a read error. The chain employs TRBV11-3 and TRBJ2-7, with D maybe TRBD1 (6 bases). This CDR3 region has 15 residues. Germline CDR1 is SGHNT and CDR2 is YENEEA. The CDR3 nucleotides read TGTGCCAGCAGCAGACACGGACAGTCGTCCTACGAGCGGTACTTC. It encodes CASSRHGQSSYERYF.

As regards this clonotype: This may be a read error, as it is one base from a much larger clone. This rearrangement joins TRBV4-1 to TRBJ2-7; unclear D gene. The CDR3 consists of 15 residues. Between the trimmed V and J ends, which lost 0 bases and 2 bases, there was a span of 11 bases. CDR1 MGHRA and CDR2 YSYEKL come from the germline V gene. The CDR3 region has the DNA TGCGCCAGCAGCCAAGATCGAACTATCACCTACGAGCAGTACTTC. It yields the protein CASSQDRTITYEQYF.